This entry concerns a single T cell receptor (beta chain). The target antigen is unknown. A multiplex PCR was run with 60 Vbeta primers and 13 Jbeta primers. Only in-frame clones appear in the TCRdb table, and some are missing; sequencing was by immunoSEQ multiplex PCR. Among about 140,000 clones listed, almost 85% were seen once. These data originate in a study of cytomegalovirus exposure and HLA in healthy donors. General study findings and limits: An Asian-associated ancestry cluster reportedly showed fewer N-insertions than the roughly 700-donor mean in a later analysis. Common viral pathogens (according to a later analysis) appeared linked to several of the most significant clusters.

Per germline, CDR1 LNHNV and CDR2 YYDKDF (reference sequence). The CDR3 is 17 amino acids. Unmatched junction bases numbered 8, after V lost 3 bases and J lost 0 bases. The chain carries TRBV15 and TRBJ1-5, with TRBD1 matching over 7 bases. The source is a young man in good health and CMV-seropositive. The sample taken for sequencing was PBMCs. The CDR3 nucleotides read TGTGCCACCAGCAGGGGTAAAGGGACAGATAGCAATCAGCCCCAGCATTTT. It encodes CATSRGKGTDSNQPQHF. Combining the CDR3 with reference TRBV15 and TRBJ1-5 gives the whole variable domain DAMVIQNPRYQVTQFGKPVTLSCSQTLNHNVMYWYQQKSSQAPKLLFHYYDKDFNNEADTPDNFQSRRPNTSFCFLDIRSPGLGDTAMYLCATSRGKGTDSNQPQHFGDGTRLSIL.